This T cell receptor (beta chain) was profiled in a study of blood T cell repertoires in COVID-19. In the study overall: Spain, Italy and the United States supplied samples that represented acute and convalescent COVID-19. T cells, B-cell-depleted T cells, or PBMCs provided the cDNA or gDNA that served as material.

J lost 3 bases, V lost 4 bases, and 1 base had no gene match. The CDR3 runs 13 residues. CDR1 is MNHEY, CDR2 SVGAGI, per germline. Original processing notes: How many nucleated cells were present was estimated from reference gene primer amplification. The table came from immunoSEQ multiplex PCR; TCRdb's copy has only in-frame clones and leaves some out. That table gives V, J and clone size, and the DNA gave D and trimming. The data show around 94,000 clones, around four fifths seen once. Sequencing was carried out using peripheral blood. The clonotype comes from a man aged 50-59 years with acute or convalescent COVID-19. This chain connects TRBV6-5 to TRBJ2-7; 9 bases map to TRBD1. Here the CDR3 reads CASSLGQGYEQYF. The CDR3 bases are TGTGCCAGCAGTTTGGGACAGGGCTACGAGCAGTACTTC.